This TCR beta chain was recorded in a study of T-cell memory formation after mild COVID-19. Study context: Largely donor-specific TCR clusters were found.

MiXCR was run by TCRdb on the 5' RACE reads, yielding one entry per CDR3 protein. This table has approximately 350,000 distinct CDR3 sequences, 25% to 30% appearing once. Study findings and constraints: Balance between CD4 and CD8 was seen in clones contracting day 15 to 85, and a CD4+ lean was seen in later expanders. Detection of some responders pre-infection suggested pre-existing cross-reactive memory T cells participated.

This clonotype was detected many times. The antigen is undetermined. Germline values: CDR1 KGHDR, CDR2 SFDVKD. The trim removed 5 bases at V and 6 bases at J, leaving 6 bases unmatched. The CDR3 sequence is 16 residues long. The sample taken for sequencing was PBMCs or a T cell subset sorted from them (not recorded which). This TCR derives from an adult woman who had mild COVID-19 (a few samples of this study predate the infection). Cell type and time point are not known. V gene TRBV24-1 combines with J gene TRBJ2-2, with 12 bases matching TRBD1. CDR3 protein: CATSAPGQGASGELFF. The DNA for the CDR3 is TGTGCCACCAGTGCTCCGGGACAGGGGGCTTCCGGGGAGCTGTTTTTT.